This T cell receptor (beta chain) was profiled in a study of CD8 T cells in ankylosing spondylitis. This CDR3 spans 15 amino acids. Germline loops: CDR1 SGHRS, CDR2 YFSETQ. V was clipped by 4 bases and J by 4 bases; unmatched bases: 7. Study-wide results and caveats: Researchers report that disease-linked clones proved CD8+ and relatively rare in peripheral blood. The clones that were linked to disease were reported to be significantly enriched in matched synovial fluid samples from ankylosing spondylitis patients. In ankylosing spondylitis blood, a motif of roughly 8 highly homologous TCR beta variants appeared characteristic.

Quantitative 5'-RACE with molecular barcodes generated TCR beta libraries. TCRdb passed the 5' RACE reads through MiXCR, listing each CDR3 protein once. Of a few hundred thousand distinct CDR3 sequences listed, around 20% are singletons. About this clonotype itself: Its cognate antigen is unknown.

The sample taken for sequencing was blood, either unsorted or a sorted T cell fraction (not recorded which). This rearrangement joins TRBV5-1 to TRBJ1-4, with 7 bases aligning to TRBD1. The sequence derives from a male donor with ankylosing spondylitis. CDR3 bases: TGCGCCAGCAGCACAGGGGACCGAGATAATGAAAAACTGTTTTTT. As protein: CASSTGDRDNEKLFF.